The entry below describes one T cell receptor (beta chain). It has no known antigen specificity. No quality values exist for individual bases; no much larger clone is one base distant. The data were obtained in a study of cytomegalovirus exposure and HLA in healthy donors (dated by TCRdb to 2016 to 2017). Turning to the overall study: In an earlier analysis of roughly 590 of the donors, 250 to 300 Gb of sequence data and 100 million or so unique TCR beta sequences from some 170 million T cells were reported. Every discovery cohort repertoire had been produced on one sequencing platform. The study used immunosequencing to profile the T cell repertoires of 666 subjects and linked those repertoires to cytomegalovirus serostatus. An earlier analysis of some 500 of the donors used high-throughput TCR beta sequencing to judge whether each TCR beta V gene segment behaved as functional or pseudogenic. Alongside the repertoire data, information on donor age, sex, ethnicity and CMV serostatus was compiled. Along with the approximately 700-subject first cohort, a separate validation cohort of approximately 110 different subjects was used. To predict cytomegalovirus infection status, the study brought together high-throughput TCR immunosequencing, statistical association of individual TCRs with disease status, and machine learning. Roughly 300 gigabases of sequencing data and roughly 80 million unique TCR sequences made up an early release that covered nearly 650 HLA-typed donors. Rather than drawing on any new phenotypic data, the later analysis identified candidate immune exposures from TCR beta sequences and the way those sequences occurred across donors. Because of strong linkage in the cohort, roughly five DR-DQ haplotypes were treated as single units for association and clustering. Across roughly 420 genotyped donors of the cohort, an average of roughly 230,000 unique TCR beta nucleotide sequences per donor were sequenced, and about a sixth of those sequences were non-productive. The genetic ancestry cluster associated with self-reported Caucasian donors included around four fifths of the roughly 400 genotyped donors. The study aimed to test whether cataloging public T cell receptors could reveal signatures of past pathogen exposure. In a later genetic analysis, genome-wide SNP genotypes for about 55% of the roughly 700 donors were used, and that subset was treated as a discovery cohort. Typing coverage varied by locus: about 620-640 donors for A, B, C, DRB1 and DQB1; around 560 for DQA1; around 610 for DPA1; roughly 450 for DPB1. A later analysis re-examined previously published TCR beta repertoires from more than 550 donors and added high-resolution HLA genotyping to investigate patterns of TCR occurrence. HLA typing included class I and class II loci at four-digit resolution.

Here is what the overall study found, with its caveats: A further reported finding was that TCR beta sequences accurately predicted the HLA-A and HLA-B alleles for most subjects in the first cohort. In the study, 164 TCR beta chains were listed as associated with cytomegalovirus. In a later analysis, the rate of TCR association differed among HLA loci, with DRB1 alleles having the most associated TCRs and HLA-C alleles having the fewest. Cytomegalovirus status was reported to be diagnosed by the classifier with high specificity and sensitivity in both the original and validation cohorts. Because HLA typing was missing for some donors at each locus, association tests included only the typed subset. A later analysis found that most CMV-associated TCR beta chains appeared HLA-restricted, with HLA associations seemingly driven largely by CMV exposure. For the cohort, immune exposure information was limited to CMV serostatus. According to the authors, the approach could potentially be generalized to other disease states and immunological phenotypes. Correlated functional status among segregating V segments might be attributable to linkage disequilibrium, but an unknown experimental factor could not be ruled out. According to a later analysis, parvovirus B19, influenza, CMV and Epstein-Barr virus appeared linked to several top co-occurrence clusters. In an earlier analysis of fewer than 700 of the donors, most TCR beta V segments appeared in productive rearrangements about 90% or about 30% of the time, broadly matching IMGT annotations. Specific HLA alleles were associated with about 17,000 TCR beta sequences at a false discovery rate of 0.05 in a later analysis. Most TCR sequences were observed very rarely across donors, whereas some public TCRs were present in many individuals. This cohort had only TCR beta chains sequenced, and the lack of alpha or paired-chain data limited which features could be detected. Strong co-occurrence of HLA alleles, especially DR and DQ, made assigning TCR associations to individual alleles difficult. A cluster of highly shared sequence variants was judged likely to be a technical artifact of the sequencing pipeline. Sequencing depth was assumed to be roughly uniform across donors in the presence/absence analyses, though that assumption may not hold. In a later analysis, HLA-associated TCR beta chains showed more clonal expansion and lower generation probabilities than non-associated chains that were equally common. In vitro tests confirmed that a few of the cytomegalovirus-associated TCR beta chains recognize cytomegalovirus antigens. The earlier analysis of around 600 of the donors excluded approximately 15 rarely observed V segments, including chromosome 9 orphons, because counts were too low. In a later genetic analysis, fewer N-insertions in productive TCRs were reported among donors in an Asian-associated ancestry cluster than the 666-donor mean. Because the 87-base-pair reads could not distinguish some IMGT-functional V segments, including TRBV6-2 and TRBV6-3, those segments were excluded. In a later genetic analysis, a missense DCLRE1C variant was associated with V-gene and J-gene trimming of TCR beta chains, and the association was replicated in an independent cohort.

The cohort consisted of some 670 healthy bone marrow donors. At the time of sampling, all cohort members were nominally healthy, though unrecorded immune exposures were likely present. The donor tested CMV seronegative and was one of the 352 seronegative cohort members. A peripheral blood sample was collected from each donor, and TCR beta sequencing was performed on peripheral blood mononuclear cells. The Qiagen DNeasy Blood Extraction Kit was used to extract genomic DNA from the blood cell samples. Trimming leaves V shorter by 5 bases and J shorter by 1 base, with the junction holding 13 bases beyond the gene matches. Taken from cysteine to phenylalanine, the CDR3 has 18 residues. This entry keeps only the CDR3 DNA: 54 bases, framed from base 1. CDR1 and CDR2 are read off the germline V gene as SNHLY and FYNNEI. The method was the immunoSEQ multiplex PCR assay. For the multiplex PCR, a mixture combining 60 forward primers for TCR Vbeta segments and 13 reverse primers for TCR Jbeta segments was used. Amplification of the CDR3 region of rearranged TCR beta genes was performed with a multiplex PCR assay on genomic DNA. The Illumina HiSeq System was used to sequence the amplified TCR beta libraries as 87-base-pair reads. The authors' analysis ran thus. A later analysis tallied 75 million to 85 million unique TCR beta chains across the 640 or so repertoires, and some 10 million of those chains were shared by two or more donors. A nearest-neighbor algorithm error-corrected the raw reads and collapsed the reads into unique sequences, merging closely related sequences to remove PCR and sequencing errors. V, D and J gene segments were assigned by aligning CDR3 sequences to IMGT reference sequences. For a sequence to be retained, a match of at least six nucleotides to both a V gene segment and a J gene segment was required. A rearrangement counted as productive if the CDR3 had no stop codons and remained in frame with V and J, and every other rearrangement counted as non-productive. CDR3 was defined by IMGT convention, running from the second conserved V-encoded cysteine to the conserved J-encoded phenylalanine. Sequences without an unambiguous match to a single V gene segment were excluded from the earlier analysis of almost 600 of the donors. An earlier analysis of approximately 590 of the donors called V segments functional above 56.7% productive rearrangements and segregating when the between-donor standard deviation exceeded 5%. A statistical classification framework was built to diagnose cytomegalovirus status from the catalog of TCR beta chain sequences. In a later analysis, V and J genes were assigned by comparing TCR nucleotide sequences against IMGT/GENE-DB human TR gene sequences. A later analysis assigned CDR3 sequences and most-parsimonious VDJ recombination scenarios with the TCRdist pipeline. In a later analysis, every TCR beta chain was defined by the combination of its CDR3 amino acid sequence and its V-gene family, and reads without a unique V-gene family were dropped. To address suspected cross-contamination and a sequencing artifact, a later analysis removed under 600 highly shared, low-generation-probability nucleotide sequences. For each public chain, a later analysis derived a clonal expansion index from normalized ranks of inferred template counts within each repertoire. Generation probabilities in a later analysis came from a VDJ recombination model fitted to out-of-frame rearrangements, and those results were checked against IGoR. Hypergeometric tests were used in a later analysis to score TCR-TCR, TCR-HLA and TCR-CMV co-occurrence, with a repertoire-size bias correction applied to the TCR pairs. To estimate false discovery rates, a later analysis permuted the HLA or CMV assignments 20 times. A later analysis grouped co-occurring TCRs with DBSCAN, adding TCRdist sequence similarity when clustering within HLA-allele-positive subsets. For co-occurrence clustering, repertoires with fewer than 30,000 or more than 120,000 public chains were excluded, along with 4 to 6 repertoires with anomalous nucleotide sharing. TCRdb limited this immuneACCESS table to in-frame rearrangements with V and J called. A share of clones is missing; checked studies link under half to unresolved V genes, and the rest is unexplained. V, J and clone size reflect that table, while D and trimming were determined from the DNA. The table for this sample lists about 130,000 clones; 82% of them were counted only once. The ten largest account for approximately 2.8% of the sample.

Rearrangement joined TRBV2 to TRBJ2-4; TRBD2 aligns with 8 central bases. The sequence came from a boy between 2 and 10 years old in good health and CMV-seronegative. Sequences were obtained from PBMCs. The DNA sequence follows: TGTGCCAGCAGTTTAGTCAGGGGACTAGTTGTTGCCAAAAACATTCAGTACTTC. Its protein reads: CASSLVRGLVVAKNIQYF. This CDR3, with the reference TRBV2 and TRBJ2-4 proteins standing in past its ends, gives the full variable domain EPEVTQTPSHQVTQMGQEVILRCVPISNHLYFYWYRQILGQKVEFLVSFYNNEISEKSEIFDDQFSVERPDGSNFTLKIRSTKLEDSAMYFCASSLVRGLVVAKNIQYFGAGTRLSVL.